This TCR beta chain was sequenced during a study of blood T cell repertoires in COVID-19. CDR3 length equals 14 residues. In germline, CDR1 is MNHNY, CDR2 SVGAGI (reference sequence). V shed 6 bases and J 0 bases; nucleotides not matched to a gene: 3. Data came from immunoSEQ multiplex PCR; TCRdb stores just in-frame clones and leaves some out. The sample includes around 160,000 clones, 82% seen only once; the top ten take nearly 15%. This receptor was taken from a human donor with acute or convalescent COVID-19. The donor label of this sample is uncertain. The sequencing sample was made of peripheral blood. The V call is TRBV6-6, the J call TRBJ2-3; 7 nucleotides align to TRBD2. CDR3 sequence reads: CASRGLVSTDTQYF. Written as DNA, the CDR3 is TGTGCCAGCAGAGGACTAGTTAGCACAGATACGCAGTATTTT.